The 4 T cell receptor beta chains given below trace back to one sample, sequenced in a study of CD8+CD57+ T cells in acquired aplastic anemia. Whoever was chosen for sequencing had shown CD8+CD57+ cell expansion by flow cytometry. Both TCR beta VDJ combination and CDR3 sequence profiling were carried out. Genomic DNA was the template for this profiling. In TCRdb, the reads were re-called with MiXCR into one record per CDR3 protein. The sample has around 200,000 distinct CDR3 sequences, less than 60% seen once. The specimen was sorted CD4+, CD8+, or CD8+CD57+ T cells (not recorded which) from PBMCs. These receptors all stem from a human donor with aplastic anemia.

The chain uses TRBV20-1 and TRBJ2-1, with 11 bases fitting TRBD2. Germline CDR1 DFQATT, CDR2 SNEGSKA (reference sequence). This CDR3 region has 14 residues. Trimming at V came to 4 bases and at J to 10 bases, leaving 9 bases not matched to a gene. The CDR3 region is CSATGLGLAAEQFF. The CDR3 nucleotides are TGCAGTGCTACAGGACTGGGACTAGCGGCGGAGCAGTTCTTC.

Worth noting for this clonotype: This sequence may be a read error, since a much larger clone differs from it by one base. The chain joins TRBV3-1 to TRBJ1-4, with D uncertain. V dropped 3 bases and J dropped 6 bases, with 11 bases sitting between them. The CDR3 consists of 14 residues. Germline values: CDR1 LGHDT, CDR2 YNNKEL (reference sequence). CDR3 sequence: CASSHSSGDEKLFF. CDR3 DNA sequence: TGTGCCAGCAGCCATAGCAGTGGGGATGAAAAACTGTTTTTT.

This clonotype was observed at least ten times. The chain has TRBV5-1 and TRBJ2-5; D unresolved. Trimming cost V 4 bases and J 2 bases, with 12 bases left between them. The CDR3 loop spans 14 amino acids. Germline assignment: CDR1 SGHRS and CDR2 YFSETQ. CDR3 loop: CASSTDPRQETQYF. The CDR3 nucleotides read TGCGCCAGCAGCACTGACCCTAGGCAAGAGACCCAGTACTTC.

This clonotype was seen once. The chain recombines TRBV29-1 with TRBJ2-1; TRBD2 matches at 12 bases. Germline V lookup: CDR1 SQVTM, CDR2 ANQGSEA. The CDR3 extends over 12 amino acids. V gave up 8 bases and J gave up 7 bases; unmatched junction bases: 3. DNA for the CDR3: TGCAGCTCCCTAGCGGGAGGGAATGAGCAGTTCTTC. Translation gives CSSLAGGNEQFF.